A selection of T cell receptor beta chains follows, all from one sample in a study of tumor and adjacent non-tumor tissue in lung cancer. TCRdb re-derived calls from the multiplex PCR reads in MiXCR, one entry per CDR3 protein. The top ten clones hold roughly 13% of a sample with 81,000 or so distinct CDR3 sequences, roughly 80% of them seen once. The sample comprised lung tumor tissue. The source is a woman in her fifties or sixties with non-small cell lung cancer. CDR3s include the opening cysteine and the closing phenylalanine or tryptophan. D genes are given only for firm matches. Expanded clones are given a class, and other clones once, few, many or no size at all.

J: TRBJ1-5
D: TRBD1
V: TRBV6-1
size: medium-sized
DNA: TGTGCCAGCACCTGGACAGGGAATCAGCCCCAGCATTTT
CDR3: CASTWTGNQPQHF

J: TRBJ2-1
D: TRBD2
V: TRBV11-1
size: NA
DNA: TGTGCCAGCAGTGTGTTCCTAGCGGGAGTCGATGAGCAGTTCTTC
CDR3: CASSVFLAGVDEQFF

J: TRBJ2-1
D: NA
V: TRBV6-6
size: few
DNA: TGTGCCAGCATGGTACAGGGATCAGCTTACAATGAGCAGTTCTTC
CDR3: CASMVQGSAYNEQFF

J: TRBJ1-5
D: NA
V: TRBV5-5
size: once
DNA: TGTACCAGCAGCGGGCGGGGTTTCGTCCAGCCCCAACATTTT
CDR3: CTSSGRGFVQPQHF

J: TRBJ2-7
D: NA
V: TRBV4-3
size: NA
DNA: TGCGCCAGCACCCAAGGACAGCGCTTGAAGCAGTACTTC
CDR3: CASTQGQRLKQYF

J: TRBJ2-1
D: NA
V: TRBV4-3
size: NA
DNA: TGCGCAAGCAGCCAAAATGGGGGGAGAATCTACAATGAGCAGTTCTTC
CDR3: CASSQNGGRIYNEQFF

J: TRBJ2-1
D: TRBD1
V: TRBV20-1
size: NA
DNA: TGCAGTGCTAACCTGGGACAGGATCACAATGAGCAGTTCTTC
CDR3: CSANLGQDHNEQFF

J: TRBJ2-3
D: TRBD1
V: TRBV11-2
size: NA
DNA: TGTGCCAGCAGCCTGAGGATAGGGGGCGTGGATACACAGTATTTT
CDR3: CASSLRIGGVDTQYF

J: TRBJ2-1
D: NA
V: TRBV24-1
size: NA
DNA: TGTGCCACTAGTAAGGCCAGAAGCAGATCCTACAATGAGCAGCTCTTC
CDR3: CATSKARSRSYNEQLF

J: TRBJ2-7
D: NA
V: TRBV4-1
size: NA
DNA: TGCGCCAGCAGCCAAGCCTTTGGCAGGTGGCGTTTCTACAAGCAGTACTTC
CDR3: CASSQAFGRWRFYKQYF

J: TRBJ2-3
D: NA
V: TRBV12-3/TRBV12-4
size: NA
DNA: TGTGCCAGCACTTTAGAGGCACTAAGCACACATACGCAGTATTTT
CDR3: CASTLEALSTHTQYF

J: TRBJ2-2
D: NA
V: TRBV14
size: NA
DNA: TGTGCCAGCAGCCAAGAGTTAGGGAACACCAGGAAGCTGTTTTTT
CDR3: CASSQELGNTRKLFF

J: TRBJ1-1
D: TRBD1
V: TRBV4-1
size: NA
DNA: TGCGCCAGCAGCCGAGGTCTCTACAGGGGGAACACTGAAGCTTTATTT
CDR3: CASSRGLYRGNTEALF

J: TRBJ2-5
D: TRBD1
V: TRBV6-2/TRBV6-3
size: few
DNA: TGTGCCAGCAGTAACTCCTTCTGGGACAGGGATCAAGAGACCCAGTACTTC
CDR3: CASSNSFWDRDQETQYF

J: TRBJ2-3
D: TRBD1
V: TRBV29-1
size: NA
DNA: TGCAGCGTTGTGCGGGACAGGAGCACAGATACGCAGTATTTT
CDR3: CSVVRDRSTDTQYF

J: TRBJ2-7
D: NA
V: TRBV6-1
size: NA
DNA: TGTGCCACCAGCGACCCCGCGTCCGGGCAATACTTC
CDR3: CATSDPASGQYF

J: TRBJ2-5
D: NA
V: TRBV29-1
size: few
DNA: TGCAGCGTTGTTCGCGGGGACCGCACCGGGACCCAGTACTTC
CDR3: CSVVRGDRTGTQYF

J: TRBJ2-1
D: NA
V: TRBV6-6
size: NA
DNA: TGTGCCGGCAGTTACTTTGCCGGAATGGCGGCTACCTTCTACAATGAGCAATTCTTT
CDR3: CAGSYFAGMAATFYNEQFF

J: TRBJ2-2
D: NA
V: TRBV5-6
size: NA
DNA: TGTGCTAGCAGTTTGGGACGGAACAGCGAGGAGCTGTTTTTT
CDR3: CASSLGRNSEELFF

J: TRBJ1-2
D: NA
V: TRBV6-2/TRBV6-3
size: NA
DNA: TGTGCCAGCAATTCTCAGGGTATGGATGGCTACAGATTC
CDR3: CASNSQGMDGYRF

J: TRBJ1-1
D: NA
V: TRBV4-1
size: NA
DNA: TGCGCCAGTAGCCAAAATCTCTACATGGTCGGCACTGAAGCTTTCTTT
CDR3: CASSQNLYMVGTEAFF

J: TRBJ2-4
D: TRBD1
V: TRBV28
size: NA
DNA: TGTGGCAGCAGCCTATGGACAGGGGTGGGCATTCAGTACTTC
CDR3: CGSSLWTGVGIQYF

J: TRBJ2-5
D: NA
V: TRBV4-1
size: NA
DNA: TGCGTCAGCAGCCAAGCCAAGAGGAACGGCCAAGAAACCCAGAACTTC
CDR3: CVSSQAKRNGQETQNF

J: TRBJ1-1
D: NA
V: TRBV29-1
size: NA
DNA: TGCAGCATAGATAACGGCCTTATGAACACTGAAGCTTTCTTT
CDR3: CSIDNGLMNTEAFF

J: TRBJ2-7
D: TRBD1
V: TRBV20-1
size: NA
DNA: TGCAGTGCTGGAAGGACAGGGAGCTACAAGCAGTACTTC
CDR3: CSAGRTGSYKQYF

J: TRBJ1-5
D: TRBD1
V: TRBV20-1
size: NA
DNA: TGCACTGCTAGACAACCCGGACGGACAGGGAATTCAGTTAGCAATCAACCCCAGCATTTT
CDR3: CTARQPGRTGNSVSNQPQHF

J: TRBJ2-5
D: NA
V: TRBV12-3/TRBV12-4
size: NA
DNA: TGTACCAGTAGCCCGGGAGAGGGTTGGGAGACCCAGTACTTC
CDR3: CTSSPGEGWETQYF

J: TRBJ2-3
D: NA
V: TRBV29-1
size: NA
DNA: TGCAGTACTCAGACTGGACTGCGCGCAGATACGCAGTATTTT
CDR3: CSTQTGLRADTQYF

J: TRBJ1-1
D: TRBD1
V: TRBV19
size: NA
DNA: TGTGCCAGTAGTCTCCGGACAGGGATAAACACTGAAGCTTTCTTT
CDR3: CASSLRTGINTEAFF

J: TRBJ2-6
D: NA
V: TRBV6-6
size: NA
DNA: TGTGCCAGCAGTTACCCAGGCGGACCCTCTGAGGCCAACGTACAGACTTTC
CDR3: CASSYPGGPSEANVQTF

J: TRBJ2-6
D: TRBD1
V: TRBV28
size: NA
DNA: TGTGCCAACAGCCTGGACAGGGTGAATTCTGGGGCCAACGTCCTGACTTTC
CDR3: CANSLDRVNSGANVLTF

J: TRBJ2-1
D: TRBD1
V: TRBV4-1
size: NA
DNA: TGCGGCAGCAGCCATTCCGGACAGGGGATACACTACAATGAGCATTTCTTC
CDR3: CGSSHSGQGIHYNEHFF